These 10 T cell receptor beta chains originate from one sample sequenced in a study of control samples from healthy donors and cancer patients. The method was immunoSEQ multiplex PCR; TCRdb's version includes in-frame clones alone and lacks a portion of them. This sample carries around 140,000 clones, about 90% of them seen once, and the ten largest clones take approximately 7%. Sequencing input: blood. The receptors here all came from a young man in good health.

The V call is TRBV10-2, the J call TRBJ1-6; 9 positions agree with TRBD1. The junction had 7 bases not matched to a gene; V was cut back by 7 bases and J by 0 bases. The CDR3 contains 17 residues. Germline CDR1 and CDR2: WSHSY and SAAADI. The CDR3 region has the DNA TGCGCCAGCAATGGGACAGGGCATCCCTCCTATAATTCACCCCTCCACTTT. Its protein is CASNGTGHPSYNSPLHF.

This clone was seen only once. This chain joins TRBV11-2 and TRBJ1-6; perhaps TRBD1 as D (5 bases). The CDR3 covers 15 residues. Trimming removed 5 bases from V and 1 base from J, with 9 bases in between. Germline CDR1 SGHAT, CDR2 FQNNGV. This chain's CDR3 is CASSPQGSYNSPLHF. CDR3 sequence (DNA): TGTGCCAGCAGCCCTCAGGGATCCTATAATTCACCCCTCCACTTT.

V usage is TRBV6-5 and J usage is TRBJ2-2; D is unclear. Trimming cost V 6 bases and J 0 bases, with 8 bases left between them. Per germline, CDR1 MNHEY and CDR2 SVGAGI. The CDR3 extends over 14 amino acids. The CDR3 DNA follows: TGTGCCAGCAGAATAACAGCGAACACCGGGGAGCTGTTTTTT. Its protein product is CASRITANTGELFF.

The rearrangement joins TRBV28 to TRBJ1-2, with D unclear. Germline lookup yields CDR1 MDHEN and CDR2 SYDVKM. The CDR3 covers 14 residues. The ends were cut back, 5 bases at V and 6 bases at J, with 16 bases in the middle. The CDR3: CASSGSGPWDGYTF. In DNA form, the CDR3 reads TGTGCCAGCAGTGGGTCCGGTCCTTGGGATGGCTACACCTTC.

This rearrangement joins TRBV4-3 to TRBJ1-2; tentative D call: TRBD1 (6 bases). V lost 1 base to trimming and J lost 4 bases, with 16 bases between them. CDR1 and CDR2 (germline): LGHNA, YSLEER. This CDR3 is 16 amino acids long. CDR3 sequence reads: CASSQVGGIPIYGYTF. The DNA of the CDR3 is TGCGCCAGCAGCCAAGTAGGGGGGATTCCCATCTATGGCTACACCTTC.

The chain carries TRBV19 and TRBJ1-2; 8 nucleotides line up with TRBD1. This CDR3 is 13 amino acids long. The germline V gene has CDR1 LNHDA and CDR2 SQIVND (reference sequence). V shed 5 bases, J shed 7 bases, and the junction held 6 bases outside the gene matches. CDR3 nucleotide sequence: TGTGCCAGTAGTCCGGACAGGGCGGGTGGCTACACCTTC. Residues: CASSPDRAGGYTF.

CDR3 bases: TGTGCCAGCAGTTCAGACGGCAATCAGCCCCAGCATTTT. This translates into CASSSDGNQPQHF. The chain has TRBV25-1 and TRBJ1-5, with D uncertain. This CDR3 comprises 13 residues. The ends were cut back, 5 bases at V and 2 bases at J, with 7 bases in the middle. From germline, CDR1 is MGHDK and CDR2 SYGVNS. The entire variable domain, with the rest obtained from reference TRBV25-1 and TRBJ1-5, is as follows: EADIYQTPRYLVIGTGKKITLECSQTMGHDKMYWYQQDPGMELHLIHYSYGVNSTEKGDLSSESTVSRIRTEHFPLTLESARPSHTSQYLCASSSDGNQPQHFGDGTRLSIL.

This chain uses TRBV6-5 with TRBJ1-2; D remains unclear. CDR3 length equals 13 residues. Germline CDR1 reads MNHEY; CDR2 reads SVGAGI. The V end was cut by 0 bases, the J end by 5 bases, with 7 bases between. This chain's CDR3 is CASSYSSAYGYTF. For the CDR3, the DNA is TGTGCCAGCAGTTACTCGTCCGCGTATGGCTACACCTTC.

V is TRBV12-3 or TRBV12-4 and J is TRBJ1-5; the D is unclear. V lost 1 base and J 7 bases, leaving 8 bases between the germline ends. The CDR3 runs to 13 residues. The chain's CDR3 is CASSLGAHQPQHF. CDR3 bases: TGTGCCAGCAGTTTAGGGGCTCACCAGCCCCAGCATTTT.

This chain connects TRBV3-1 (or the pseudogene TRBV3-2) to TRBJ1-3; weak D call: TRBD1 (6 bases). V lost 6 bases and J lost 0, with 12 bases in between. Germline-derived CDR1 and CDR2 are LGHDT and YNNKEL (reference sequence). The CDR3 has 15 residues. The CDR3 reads CASRAGQLSGNTIYF. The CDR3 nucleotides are TGTGCCAGCAGGGCCGGACAGCTCTCTGGAAACACCATATATTTT.